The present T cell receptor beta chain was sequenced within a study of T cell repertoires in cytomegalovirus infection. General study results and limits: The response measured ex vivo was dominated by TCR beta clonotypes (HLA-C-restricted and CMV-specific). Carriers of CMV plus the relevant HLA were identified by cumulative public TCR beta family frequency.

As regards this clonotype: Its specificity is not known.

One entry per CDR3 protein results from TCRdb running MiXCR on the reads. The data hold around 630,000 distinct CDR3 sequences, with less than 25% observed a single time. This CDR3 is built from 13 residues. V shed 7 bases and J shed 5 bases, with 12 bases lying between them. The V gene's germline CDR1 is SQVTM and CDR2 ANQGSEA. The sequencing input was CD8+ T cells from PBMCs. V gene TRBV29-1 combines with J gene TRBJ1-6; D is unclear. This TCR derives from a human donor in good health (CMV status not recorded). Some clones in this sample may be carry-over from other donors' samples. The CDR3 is CSALTVDNSPLHF. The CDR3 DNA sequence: TGCAGCGCCTTGACCGTAGATAATTCACCCCTCCACTTT.